The text below deals with one TCR beta chain. The germline V gene has CDR1 MNHEY and CDR2 SMNVEV (reference sequence). V lost 1 base, J lost 2 bases, and 10 bases stayed unmatched. There are 18 residues in the CDR3. These data originate in a study of blood T cell repertoires in COVID-19. Study background: There were acute and convalescent COVID-19 samples, and they came from the United States, Italy and Spain. The cDNA or gDNA used as material had been derived from T cells, B-cell-depleted T cells, or PBMCs.

Per the study methods: Estimation of nucleated cell counts relied on the amplification of reference gene primers. Here immunoSEQ multiplex PCR was the method, and the copy in TCRdb shows in-frame clones only, minus some. V, J and clone size reflect that table, while D and trimming were determined from the DNA. The profile shows 150,000 to 200,000 clones, roughly 89% of them singletons. The V gene is TRBV27, the J gene TRBJ2-2, with TRBD2 matching over 7 bases. This TCR came from a woman in her sixties or seventies with COVID-19, enrolled during active disease. Sequenced: peripheral blood. In DNA, the CDR3 is TGTGCCAGCAGTTTATTCCCCGTGCCTAGCGGAAACACCGGGGAGCTGTTTTTT. Amino acid sequence: CASSLFPVPSGNTGELFF.